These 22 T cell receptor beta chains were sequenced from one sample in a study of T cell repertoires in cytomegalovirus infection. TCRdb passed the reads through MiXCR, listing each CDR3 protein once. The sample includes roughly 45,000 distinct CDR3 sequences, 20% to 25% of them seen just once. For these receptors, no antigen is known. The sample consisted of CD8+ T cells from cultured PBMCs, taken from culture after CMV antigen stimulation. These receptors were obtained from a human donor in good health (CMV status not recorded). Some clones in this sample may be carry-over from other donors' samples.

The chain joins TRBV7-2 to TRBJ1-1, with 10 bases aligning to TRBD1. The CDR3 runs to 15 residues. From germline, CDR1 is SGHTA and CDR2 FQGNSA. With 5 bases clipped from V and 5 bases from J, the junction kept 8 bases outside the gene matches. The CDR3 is CASSPRQGASTEAFF. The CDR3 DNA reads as TGTGCCAGCAGCCCGCGACAGGGGGCAAGTACTGAAGCTTTCTTT.

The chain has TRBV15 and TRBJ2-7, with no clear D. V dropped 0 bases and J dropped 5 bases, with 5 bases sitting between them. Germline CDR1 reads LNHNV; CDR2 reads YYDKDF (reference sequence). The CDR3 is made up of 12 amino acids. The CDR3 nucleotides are TGTGCCACCAGCAGAGATAGAAACGAGCAGTACTTC. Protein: CATSRDRNEQYF.

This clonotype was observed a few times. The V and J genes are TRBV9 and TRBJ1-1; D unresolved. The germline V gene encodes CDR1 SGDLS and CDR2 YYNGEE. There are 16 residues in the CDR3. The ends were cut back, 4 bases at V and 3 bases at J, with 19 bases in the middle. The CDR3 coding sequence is TGTGCCAGCAGCCCAGAGGGAGGGCGGAGGTACACTGAAGCTTTCTTT. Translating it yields CASSPEGGRRYTEAFF.

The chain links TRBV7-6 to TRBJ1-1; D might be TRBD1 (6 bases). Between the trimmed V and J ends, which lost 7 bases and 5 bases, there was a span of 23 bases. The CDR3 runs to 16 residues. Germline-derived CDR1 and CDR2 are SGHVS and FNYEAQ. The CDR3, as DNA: TGTGCCAGCACGATGGGGCAGGGGCTAGCCGGGACTGAAGCTTTCTTT. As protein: CASTMGQGLAGTEAFF.

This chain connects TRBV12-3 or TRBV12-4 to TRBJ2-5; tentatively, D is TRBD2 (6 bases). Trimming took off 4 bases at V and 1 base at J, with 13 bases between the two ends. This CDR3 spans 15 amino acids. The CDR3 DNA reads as TGTGCCAGCAGTTGGTTGGGGGGAGTCCAAGAGACCCAGTACTTC. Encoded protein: CASSWLGGVQETQYF.

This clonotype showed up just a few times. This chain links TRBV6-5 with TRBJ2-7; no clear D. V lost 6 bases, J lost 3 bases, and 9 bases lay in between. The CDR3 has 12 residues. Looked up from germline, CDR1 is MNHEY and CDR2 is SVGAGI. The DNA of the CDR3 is TGTGCCAGCAGCCCCAATATCTACGAGCAGTACTTC. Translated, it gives CASSPNIYEQYF.

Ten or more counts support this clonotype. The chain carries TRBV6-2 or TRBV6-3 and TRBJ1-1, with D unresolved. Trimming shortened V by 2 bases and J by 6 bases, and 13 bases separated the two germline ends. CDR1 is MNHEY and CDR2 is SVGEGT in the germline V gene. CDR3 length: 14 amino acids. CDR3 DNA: TGTGCCAGCAGTTACACGTCGGGGTCGTCTGAAGCTTTCTTT. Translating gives CASSYTSGSSEAFF.

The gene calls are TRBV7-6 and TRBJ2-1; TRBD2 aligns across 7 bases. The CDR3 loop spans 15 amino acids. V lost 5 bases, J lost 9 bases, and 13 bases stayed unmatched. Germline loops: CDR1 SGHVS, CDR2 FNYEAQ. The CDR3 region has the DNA TGTGCCAGCAGCCTAGTCGGGGGGAGTATTGGTGAGCAGTTCTTC. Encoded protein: CASSLVGGSIGEQFF.

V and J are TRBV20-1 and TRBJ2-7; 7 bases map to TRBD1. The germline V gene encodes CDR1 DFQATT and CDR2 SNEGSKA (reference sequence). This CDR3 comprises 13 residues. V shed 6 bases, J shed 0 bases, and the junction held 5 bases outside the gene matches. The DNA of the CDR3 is TGCAGTGCCAGGGGGACGGCCTCCTACGAGCAGTACTTC. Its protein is CSARGTASYEQYF.

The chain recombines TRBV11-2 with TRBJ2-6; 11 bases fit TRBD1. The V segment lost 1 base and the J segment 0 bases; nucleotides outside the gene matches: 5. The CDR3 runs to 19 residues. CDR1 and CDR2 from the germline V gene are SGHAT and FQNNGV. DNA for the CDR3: TGTGCCAGCAGCTTAGCCGGGACAGGGGGGCTCTCTGGGGCCAACGTCCTGACTTTC. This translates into CASSLAGTGGLSGANVLTF. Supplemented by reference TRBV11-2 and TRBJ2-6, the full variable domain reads EAGVAQSPRYKIIEKRQSVAFWCNPISGHATLYWYQQILGQGPKLLIQFQNNGVVDDSQLPKDRFSAERLKGVDSTLKIQPAKLEDSAVYLCASSLAGTGGLSGANVLTFGAGSRLTVL.

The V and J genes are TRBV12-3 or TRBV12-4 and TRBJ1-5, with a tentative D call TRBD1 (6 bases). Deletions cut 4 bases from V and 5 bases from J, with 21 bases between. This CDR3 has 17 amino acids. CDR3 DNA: TGTGCCAGCAGTTCAATCCGGGACACAACCGCCGATCAGCCCCAGCATTTT. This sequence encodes CASSSIRDTTADQPQHF.

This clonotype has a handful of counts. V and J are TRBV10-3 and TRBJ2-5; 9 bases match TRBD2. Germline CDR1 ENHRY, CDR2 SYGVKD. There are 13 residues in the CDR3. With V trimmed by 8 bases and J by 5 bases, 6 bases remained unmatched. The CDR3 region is CAISWTSVETQYF. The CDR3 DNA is TGTGCCATCTCCTGGACTAGCGTCGAGACCCAGTACTTC.

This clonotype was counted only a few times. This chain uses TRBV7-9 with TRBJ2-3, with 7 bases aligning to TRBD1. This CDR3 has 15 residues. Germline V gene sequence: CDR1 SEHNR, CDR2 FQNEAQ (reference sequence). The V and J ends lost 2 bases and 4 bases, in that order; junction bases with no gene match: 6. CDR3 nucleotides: TGTGCCAGCAGCTTACCCCAGGGGGATGCAGATACGCAGTATTTT. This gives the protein CASSLPQGDADTQYF.

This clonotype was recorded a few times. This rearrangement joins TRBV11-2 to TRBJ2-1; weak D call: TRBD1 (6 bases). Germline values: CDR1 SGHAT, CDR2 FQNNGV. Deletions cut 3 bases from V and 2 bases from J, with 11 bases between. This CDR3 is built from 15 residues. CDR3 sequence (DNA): TGTGCCAGCAGCTTCTACAGGGACCCCTACAATGAGCAGTTCTTC. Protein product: CASSFYRDPYNEQFF.

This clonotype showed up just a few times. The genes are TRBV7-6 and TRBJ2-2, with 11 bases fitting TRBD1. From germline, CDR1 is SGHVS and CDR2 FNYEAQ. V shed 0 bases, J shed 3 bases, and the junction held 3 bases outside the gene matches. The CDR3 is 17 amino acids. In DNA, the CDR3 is TGTGCCAGCAGCTTAGCGCGGACAGGGGGCGACACCGGGGAGCTGTTTTTT. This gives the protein CASSLARTGGDTGELFF.

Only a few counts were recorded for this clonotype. The CDR3 DNA sequence: TGTGCCAGCACAATTGGGACGGAGAACACCGGGGAGCTGTTTTTT. It is translated as CASTIGTENTGELFF. The genes are TRBV6-8 and TRBJ2-2; D might be TRBD1 or TRBD2, each matching 5 bases. Deletions cut 7 bases from V and 1 base from J, with 13 bases between. The CDR3 sequence is 15 residues long. Germline CDR1 is MNHGY and CDR2 is SAAAGT.

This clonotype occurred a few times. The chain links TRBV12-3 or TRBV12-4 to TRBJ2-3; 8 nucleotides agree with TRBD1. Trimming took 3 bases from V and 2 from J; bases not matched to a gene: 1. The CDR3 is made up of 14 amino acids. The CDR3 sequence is CASSLGQDTDTQYF. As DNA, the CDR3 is TGTGCCAGCAGTTTGGGACAGGACACAGATACGCAGTATTTT.

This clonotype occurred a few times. CDR3 coding DNA: TGCAGTGCCAGAAGAGATCGGGGGGACACTGAAGCTTTCTTT. This encodes CSARRDRGDTEAFF. The chain couples TRBV20-1 to TRBJ1-1; TRBD1 is a possible D gene (5 bases). Germline V gene sequence: CDR1 DFQATT, CDR2 SNEGSKA (reference sequence). The length of the CDR3 is 14 residues. V was shortened by 6 bases and J by 3 bases, with 17 bases between the two germline ends.

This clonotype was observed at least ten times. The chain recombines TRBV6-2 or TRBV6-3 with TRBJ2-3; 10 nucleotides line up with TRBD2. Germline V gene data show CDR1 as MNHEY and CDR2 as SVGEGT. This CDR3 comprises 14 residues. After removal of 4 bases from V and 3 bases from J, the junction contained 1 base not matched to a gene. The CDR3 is CASSSGLATDTQYF. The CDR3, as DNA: TGTGCCAGCAGTTCGGGACTAGCGACAGATACGCAGTATTTT.

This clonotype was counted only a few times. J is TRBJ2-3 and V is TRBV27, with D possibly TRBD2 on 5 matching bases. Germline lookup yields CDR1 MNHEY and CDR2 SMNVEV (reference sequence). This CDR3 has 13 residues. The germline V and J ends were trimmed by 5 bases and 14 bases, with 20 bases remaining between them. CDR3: CASSPGSAYVMYF. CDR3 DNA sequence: TGTGCCAGCAGTCCGGGGAGTGCATACGTAATGTATTTT.

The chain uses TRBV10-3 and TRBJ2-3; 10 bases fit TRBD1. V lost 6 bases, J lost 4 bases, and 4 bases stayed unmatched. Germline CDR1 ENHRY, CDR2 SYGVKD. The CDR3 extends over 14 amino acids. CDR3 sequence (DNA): TGTGCCATCAGGACAGGGGGCGAGGCAGATACGCAGTATTTT. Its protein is CAIRTGGEADTQYF.

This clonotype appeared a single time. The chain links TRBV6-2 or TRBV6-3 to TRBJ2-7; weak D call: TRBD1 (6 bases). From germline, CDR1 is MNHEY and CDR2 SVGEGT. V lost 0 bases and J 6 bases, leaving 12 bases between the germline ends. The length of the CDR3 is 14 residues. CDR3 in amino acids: CASSYSHRVAEQYF. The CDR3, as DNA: TGTGCCAGCAGTTACTCGCACAGGGTAGCCGAGCAGTACTTC.